The source of this T cell receptor (beta chain) is a study of beta chain features in type 1 diabetes. Reverse transcription of all isolated RNA meant that expressed TCRB transcripts were sequenced. Profiled with immunoSEQ multiplex PCR; TCRdb holds only in-frame clones, not every one. The sample includes some 150,000 clones, 10% of them seen just once. The CDR3 is 14 residues long. Germline loops: CDR1 SNHLY, CDR2 FYNNEI. V shed 8 bases and J shed 0 bases, with 12 bases lying between them. The chain uses TRBV2 and TRBJ2-3; D is ambiguous. The sample comprised naive CD4+ T cells from blood. This TCR derives from a young man in good health. The DNA for the CDR3 is TGTGCCAGCCGCAGAGACACTAGCACAGATACGCAGTATTTT. It encodes CASRRDTSTDTQYF.